This TCR beta chain stems from a study of shared clonotypes between healthy human individuals. Germline V gene lookup returns CDR1 SNHLY and CDR2 FYNNEI. The length of the CDR3 is 16 residues. Deletions cut 4 bases from V and 0 bases from J, with 13 bases between. The table came from immunoSEQ multiplex PCR; TCRdb's copy has only in-frame clones and leaves some out. The sample shows about 2 million clones, 85% to 95% of them seen only once. Study-wide results and caveats: The study sampled only blood, and tissue repertoires likely differ. The donor pool, a small one, limited the genetic and exposure-history diversity represented.

Ten or more counts support this clone. Its antigen is not known. The specimen sequenced was naive CD4+ T cells sorted from blood. The subset here: CD45RA+ positively selected. The clonotype comes from a man aged 18 to 30 in good health. V and J are TRBV2 and TRBJ1-3, with D possibly TRBD1 on 5 matching bases. The CDR3 protein is CASSGRDGFSGNTIYF. The CDR3 region has the DNA TGTGCCAGCAGTGGTAGGGACGGTTTCTCTGGAAACACCATATATTTT.